The sequence of this TCR beta chain was determined in a study of cytomegalovirus exposure and HLA in healthy donors. Study-level findings and limits: According to a later analysis, most TCR beta chains associated with CMV appeared HLA-restricted.

The primer mix had 60 Vbeta and 13 Jbeta primers. TCRdb's copy holds only in-frame clones and misses some; the assay was immunoSEQ multiplex PCR. The sample includes fewer than 200,000 clones, about 80% of them seen just once. The table lists this clone with a count of one. Its antigen is unidentified. The V end lost 11 bases, the J end lost 12 bases, and 10 bases lay between the germline ends. This CDR3 contains 8 residues. In germline, CDR1 is MNHEY, CDR2 SMNVEV (reference sequence). The chain carries TRBV27 and TRBJ2-5; tentative D call: TRBD2 (5 bases). The sample comprised PBMCs. This clonotype was sampled from a woman aged 45-59 years in good health and CMV-seronegative. In DNA form, the CDR3 reads TGTGCCTTTCTCGGGAAGTACTTC. Protein product: CAFLGKYF.